This T cell receptor beta chain comes out of a study of circulating and synovial CD4+ cells in juvenile arthritis. In regard to this clone: Its antigen is unknown. At the DNA level, this CDR3 is encoded by other sequences in the same sample as well.

General observations from the study: Compared with bulk blood, circulating pathogenic-like lymphocytes shared substantially more CDR3 sequences with synovial T cells. T cell genome counts differed by at least an order of magnitude between CPL and CD4 samples. Diversity here was lower than in bulk blood CD4 cells.

Assay used: immunoSEQ multiplex PCR; TCRdb lists only in-frame clones, some missing. The repertoire includes just over 35,000 clones, 85% to 95% of them detected once, and approximately 0.7% sits in the top ten. Samples derive from patients with active juvenile idiopathic arthritis. The CDR3 sequence is 13 residues long. The germline V gene encodes CDR1 SGDLS and CDR2 YYNGEE. V gave up 5 bases and J gave up 8 bases, with 16 bases separating them. Sequences were obtained from CD4+ T cells from blood. V and J are TRBV9 and TRBJ1-2; D remains unclear. The receptor was isolated from a human donor with juvenile idiopathic arthritis. Written as DNA, the CDR3 is TGTGCCAGCAGTAAAGTAACAGCGGCCGGCTACACCTTC. Its protein product is CASSKVTAAGYTF. Full variable domain (outside the CDR3, taken from reference TRBV9 and TRBJ1-2): DSGVTQTPKHLITATGQRVTLRCSPRSGDLSVYWYQQSLDQGLQFLIQYYNGEERAKGNILERFSAQQFPDLHSELNLSSLELGDSALYFCASSKVTAAGYTFGSGTRLTVV.